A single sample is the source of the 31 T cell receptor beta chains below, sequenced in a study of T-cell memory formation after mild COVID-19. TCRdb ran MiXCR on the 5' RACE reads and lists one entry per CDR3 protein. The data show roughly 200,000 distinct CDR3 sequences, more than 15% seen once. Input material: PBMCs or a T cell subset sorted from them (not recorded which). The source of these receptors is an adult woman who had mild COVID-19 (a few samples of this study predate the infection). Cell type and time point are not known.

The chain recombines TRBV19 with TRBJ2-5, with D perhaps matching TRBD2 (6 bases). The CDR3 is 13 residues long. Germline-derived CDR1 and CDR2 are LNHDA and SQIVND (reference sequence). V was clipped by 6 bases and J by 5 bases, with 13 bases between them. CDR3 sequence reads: CASRSRTMETQYF. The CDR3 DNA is TGTGCCAGTAGGTCTAGGACTATGGAGACCCAGTACTTC.

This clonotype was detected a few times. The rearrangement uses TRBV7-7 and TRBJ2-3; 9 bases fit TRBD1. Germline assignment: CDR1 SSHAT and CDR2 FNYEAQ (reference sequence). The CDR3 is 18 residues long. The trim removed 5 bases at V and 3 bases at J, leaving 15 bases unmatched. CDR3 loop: CASSLDRYRQGGTDTQYF. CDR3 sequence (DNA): TGTGCCAGCAGCCTCGATCGCTATAGACAGGGGGGGACAGATACGCAGTATTTT.

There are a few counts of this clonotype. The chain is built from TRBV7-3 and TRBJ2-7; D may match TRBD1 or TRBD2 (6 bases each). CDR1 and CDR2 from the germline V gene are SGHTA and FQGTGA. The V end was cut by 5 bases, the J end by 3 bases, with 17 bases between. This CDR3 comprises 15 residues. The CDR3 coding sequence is TGTGCCAGCAGCCCCCGTGGAGGGGGTGGCTACGAGCAGTACTTC. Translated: CASSPRGGGGYEQYF.

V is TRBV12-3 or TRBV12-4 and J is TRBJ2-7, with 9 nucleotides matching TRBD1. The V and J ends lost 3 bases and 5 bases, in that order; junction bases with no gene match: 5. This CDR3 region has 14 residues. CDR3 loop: CASSFGQGSHEQYF. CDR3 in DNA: TGTGCCAGCAGTTTTGGACAGGGGTCCCACGAGCAGTACTTC.

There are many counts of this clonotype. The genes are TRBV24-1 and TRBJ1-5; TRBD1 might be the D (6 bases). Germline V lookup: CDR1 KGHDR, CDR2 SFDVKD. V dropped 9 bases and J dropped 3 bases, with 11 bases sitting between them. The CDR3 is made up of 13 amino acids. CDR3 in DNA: TGTGCCACCTCGGACAGCCTCAATCAGCCCCAGCATTTT. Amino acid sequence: CATSDSLNQPQHF.

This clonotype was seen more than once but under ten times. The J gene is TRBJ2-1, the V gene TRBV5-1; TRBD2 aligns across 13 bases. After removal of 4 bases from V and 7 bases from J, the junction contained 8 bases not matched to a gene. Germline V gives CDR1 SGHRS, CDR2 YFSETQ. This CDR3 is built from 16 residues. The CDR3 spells CASSPRLAGGKNEQFF. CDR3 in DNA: TGCGCCAGCAGCCCTCGACTAGCGGGGGGTAAAAATGAGCAGTTCTTC.

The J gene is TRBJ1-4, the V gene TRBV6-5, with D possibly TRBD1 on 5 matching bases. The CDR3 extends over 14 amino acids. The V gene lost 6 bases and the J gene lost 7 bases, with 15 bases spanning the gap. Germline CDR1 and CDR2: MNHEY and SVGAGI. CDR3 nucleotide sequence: TGTGCCAGCAGCCTAAGCGGGACGGGTGAAAAACTGTTTTTT. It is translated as CASSLSGTGEKLFF.

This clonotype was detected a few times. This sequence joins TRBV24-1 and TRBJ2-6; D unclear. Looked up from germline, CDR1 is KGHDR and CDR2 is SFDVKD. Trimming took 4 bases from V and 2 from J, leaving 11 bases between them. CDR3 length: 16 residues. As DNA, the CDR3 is TGTGCCACCAGTGACTATGGACGTACTGGGGCCAACGTCCTGACTTTC. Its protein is CATSDYGRTGANVLTF.

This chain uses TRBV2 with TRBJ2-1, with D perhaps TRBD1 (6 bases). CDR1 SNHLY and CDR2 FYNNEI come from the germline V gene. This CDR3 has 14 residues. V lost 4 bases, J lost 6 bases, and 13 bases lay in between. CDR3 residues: CASSVEGHVNEQFF. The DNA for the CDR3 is TGTGCCAGCAGTGTTGAGGGACATGTCAATGAGCAGTTCTTC.

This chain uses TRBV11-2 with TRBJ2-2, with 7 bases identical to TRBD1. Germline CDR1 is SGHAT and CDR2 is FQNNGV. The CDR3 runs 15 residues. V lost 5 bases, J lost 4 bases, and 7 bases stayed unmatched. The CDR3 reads CASSTGTAFTGELFF. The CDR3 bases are TGTGCCAGCAGCACCGGGACAGCTTTCACCGGGGAGCTGTTTTTT.

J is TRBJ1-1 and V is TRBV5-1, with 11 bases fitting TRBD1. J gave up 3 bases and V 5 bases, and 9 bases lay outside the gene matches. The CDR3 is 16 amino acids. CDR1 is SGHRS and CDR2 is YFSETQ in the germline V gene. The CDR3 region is CASRAGQGVMDTEAFF. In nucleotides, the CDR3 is TGCGCCAGCAGGGCGGGACAGGGGGTTATGGACACTGAAGCTTTCTTT. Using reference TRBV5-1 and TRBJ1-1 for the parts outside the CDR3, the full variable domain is KAGVTQTPRYLIKTRGQQVTLSCSPISGHRSVSWYQQTPGQGLQFLFEYFSETQRNKGNFPGRFSGRQFSNSRSEMNVSTLELGDSALYLCASRAGQGVMDTEAFFGQGTRLTVV.

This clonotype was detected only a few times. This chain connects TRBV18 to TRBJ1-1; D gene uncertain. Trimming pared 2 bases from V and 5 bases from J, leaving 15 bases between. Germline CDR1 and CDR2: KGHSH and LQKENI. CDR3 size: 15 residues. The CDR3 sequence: CASSPYGEGGTEAFF. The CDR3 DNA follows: TGTGCCAGCTCACCATATGGGGAAGGTGGAACTGAAGCTTTCTTT.

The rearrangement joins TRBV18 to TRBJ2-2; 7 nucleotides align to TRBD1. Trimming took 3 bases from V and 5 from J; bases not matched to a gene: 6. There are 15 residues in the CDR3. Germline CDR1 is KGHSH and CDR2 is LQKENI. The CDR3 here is CASSPSTGRTGELFF. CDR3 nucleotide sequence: TGTGCCAGCTCACCTTCGACAGGGCGGACCGGGGAGCTGTTTTTT.

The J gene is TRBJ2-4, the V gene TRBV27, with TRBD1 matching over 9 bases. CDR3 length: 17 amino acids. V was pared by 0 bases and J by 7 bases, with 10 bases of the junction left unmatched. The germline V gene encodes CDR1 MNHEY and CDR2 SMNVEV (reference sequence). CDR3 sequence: CASSLSPGQGSRNIQYF. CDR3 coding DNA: TGTGCCAGCAGTTTATCCCCGGGACAGGGTAGTAGGAACATTCAGTACTTC.

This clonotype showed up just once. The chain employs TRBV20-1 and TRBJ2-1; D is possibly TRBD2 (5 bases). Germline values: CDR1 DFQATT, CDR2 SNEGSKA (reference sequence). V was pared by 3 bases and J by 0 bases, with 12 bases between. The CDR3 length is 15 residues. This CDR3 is CSASEGGSSYNEQFF. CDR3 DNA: TGCAGTGCTAGCGAGGGCGGCAGCTCCTACAATGAGCAGTTCTTC.

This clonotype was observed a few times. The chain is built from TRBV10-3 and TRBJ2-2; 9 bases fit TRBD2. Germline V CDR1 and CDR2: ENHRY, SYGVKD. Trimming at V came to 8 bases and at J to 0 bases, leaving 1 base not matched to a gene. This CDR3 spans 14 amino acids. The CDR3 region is CAIASGANTGELFF. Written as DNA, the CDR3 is TGTGCCATCGCTAGCGGGGCGAACACCGGGGAGCTGTTTTTT.

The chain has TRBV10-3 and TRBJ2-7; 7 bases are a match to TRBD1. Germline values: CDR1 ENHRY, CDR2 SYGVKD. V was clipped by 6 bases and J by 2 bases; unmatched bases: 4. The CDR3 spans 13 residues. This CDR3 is CAIRGDSPYEQYF. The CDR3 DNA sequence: TGTGCCATCAGGGGGGACAGCCCCTACGAGCAGTACTTC.

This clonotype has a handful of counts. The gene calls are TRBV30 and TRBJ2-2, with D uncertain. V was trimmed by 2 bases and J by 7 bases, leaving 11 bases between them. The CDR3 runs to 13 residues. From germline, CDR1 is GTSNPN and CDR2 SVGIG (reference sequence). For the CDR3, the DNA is TGTGCCTGGAGTTCCTCATTTATCGGGGAGCTGTTTTTT. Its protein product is CAWSSSFIGELFF.

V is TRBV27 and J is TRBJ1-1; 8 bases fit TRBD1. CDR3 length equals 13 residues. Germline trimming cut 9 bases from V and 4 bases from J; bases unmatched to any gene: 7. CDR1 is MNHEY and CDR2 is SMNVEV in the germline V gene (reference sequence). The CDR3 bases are TGTGCCAGTCGATTAACAGGGGGCACTGAAGCTTTCTTT. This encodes CASRLTGGTEAFF.

CDR3: CATSRVIYSGEQFF. Here the CDR3 DNA reads TGCGCCACCTCACGGGTGATATATTCTGGTGAGCAGTTCTTC. This chain links TRBV5-1 with TRBJ2-1, with D unclear. Trimming left V 9 bases short and J 9 bases short, with 22 bases between. The germline V gene has CDR1 SGHRS and CDR2 YFSETQ. CDR3 length: 14 residues.

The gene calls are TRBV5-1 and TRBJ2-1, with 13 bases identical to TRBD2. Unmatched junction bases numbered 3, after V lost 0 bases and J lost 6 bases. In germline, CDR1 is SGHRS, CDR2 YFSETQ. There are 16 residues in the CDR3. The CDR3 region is CASSLGGTSGANEQFF. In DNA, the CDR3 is TGCGCCAGCAGCTTGGGCGGGACTAGCGGGGCCAATGAGCAGTTCTTC.

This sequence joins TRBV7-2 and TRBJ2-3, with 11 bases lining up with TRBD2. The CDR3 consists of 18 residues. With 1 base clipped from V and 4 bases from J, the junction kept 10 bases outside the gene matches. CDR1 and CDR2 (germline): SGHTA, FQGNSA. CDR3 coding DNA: TGTGCCAGCAGCTTAGTGGGTAGCGGGAGGGCCAGGGCAGATACGCAGTATTTT. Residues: CASSLVGSGRARADTQYF.

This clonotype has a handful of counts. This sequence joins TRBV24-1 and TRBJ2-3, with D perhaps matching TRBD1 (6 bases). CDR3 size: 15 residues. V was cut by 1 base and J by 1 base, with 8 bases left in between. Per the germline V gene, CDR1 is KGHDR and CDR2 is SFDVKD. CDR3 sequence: CATSDLRQGTDTQYF. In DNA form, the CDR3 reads TGTGCCACCAGTGATTTAAGACAGGGCACAGATACGCAGTATTTT.

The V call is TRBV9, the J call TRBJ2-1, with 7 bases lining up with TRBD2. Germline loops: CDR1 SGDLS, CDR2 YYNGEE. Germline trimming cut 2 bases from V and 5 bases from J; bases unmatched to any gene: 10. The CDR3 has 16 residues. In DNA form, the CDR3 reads TGTGCCAGCAGCGTTCAACCCGGGACTACGAACAATGAGCAGTTCTTC. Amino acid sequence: CASSVQPGTTNNEQFF.

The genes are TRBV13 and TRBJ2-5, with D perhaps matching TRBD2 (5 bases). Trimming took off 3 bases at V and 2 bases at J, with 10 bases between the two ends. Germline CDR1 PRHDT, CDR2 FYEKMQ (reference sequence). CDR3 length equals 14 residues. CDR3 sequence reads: CASSLDSFQETQYF. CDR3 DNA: TGTGCCAGCAGCTTGGACTCATTTCAAGAGACCCAGTACTTC.

The CDR3 reads CSVRGITDTQYF. The CDR3 region has the DNA TGCAGTGTCAGGGGGATCACAGATACGCAGTATTTT. The gene calls are TRBV20-1 and TRBJ2-3, with 7 nucleotides matching TRBD1. The CDR3 covers 12 residues. The germline CDR1 and CDR2 sequences are DFQATT and SNEGSKA (reference sequence). The V and J ends lost 7 bases and 2 bases, in that order; junction bases with no gene match: 3.

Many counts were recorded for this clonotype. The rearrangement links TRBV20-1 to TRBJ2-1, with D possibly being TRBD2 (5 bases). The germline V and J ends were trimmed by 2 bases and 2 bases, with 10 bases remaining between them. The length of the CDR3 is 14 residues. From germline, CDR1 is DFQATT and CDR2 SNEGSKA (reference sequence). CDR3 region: CSARISAAYNEQFF. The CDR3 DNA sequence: TGCAGTGCTAGAATTAGCGCCGCCTACAATGAGCAGTTCTTC.

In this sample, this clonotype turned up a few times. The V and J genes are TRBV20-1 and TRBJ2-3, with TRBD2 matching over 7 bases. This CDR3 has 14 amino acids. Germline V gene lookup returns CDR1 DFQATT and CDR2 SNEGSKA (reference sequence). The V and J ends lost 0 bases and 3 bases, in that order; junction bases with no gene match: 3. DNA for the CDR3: TGCAGTGCTAGAGAGGGAGGGCCGACAGATACGCAGTATTTT. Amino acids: CSAREGGPTDTQYF.

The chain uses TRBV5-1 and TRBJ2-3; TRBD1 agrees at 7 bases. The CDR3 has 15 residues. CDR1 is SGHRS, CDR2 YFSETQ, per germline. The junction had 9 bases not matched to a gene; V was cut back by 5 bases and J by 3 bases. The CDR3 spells CASRQTGSGTDTQYF. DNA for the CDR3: TGCGCCAGCAGACAGACAGGGTCCGGTACAGATACGCAGTATTTT.

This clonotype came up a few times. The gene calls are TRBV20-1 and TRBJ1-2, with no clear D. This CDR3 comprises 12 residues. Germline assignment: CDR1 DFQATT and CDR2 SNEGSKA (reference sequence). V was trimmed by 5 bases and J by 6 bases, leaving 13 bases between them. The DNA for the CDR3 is TGCAGTGCTCCTGCCGGGATGGATGGCTACACCTTC. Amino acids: CSAPAGMDGYTF.

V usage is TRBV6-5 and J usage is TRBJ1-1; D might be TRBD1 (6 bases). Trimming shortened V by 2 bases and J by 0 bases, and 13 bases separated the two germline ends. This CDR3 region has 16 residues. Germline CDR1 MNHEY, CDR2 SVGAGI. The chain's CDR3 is CASSYVRGGMNTEAFF. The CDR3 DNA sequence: TGTGCCAGCAGTTACGTGCGAGGGGGGATGAACACTGAAGCTTTCTTT.